This T cell receptor beta chain was recorded in a study of Tregs in tolerant kidney transplant recipients. This clone was seen only a few times. As yet, its antigen is unknown. FACS sorting followed an approximately 6-day coculture of CFSE-labeled recipient PBMCs with irradiated graft donor PBMCs. Whole-study findings and limits: Findings come from small patient numbers and require larger validation.

Method: immunoSEQ multiplex PCR; TCRdb's copy keeps in-frame clones and lacks some. The sample consists of approximately 8,100 clones, around a third of them appearing once. The specimen was CD8+ T cells from blood cultured with allogeneic cells, collected before the transplant. The sequence was collected from a human patient who received a combined kidney and bone marrow transplant.

CDR3 amino acids: CASSFGSYEQYF. DNA for the CDR3: TGTGCCAGCAGCTTCGGGTCCTACGAGCAGTACTTC. The chain uses TRBV7-3 and TRBJ2-7; D uncertain. This CDR3 region has 12 residues. The germline CDR1 and CDR2 sequences are SGHTA and FQGTGA. V was shortened by 3 bases and J by 1 base, with 4 bases between the two germline ends.